One and the same sample provided the 30 T cell receptor beta chains below, sequenced in a study of shared clonotypes between healthy human individuals. TCRdb keeps only in-frame clones here, not all; method: immunoSEQ multiplex PCR. This table holds around 1.4 million clones, just under 99% found once. Sequenced sample: naive CD4+ T cells sorted from blood. Subset reported: CD45RA+ positively selected. Source of these receptors: a man aged 25-40 years in good health.

V usage is TRBV5-4 and J usage is TRBJ2-6; D unresolved. The CDR3 totals 16 residues. Trimming removed 4 bases at V and 2 bases at J, with 13 bases between. Germline CDR1 reads SGHNT; CDR2 reads YYREEE (reference sequence). CDR3 amino acids: CASSAPGGAGANVLTF. Here the CDR3 DNA reads TGTGCCAGCAGCGCTCCAGGTGGGGCTGGGGCCAACGTCCTGACTTTC.

This clone was picked up one time. The chain couples TRBV15 to TRBJ2-4; 11 bases match TRBD2. The CDR3 runs to 19 residues. Germline trimming cut 0 bases from V and 1 base from J; bases unmatched to any gene: 8. Germline lookup yields CDR1 LNHNV and CDR2 YYDKDF (reference sequence). The CDR3 nucleotides are TGTGCCACCAGCAGAGATGGGGCTAGCGGGAGGCCTGCCAAAAACATTCAGTACTTC. This sequence encodes CATSRDGASGRPAKNIQYF.

This chain joins TRBV18 and TRBJ2-5, with 10 bases lining up with TRBD2. V lost 1 base, J lost 2 bases, and 10 bases stayed unmatched. This CDR3 region has 18 residues. CDR1 and CDR2 from the germline V gene are KGHSH and LQKENI. The CDR3 nucleotides read TGTGCCAGCTCACCACGTATTACTAGCGGGGCTACACAAGAGACCCAGTACTTC. Translating gives CASSPRITSGATQETQYF.

This chain links TRBV28 with TRBJ2-1; TRBD2 is a possible D gene (5 bases). This CDR3 is built from 12 residues. Trimming stripped 4 bases from V and 7 bases from J, with 8 bases between. CDR1 and CDR2 (germline): MDHEN, SYDVKM. This CDR3 reads CASSSGVNEQFF. CDR3 nucleotides: TGTGCCAGCAGTTCCGGGGTTAATGAGCAGTTCTTC. The full variable domain, in which reference TRBV28 and TRBJ2-1 provide the parts outside the CDR3, is DVKVTQSSRYLVKRTGEKVFLECVQDMDHENMFWYRQDPGLGLRLIYFSYDVKMKEKGDIPEGYSVSREKKERFSLILESASTNQTSMYLCASSSGVNEQFFGPGTRLTVL.

This chain uses TRBV7-2 with TRBJ2-3, with D perhaps TRBD2 (5 bases). V was clipped by 4 bases and J by 10 bases, with 12 bases between them. Germline values: CDR1 SGHTA, CDR2 FQGNSA. The length of the CDR3 is 12 residues. The CDR3 reads CASSWSGPAQYF. The CDR3 nucleotides are TGTGCCAGCAGCTGGAGCGGTCCTGCGCAGTATTTT.

This clone was counted once. The chain couples TRBV2 to TRBJ1-5; TRBD1 matches at 7 bases. The CDR3 is made up of 16 amino acids. CDR1 is SNHLY, CDR2 FYNNEI, per germline. Trimming removed 5 bases from V and 4 bases from J; junction bases left unmatched: 11. Written as DNA, the CDR3 is TGTGCCAGCAGTCCACAGGGGCCGGGAGGAAATCAGCCCCAGCATTTT. The encoded protein is CASSPQGPGGNQPQHF.

The V and J genes are TRBV11-3 and TRBJ2-2; possibly TRBD2 for D (6 bases). The CDR3 extends over 13 amino acids. Germline values: CDR1 SGHNT, CDR2 YENEEA. The V end was cut by 6 bases, the J end by 7 bases, with 12 bases between. The CDR3 bases are TGTGCCAGCAGTAATCCGCGGGGCGGGGAGCTGTTTTTT. It is translated as CASSNPRGGELFF.

The rearrangement uses TRBV11-2 and TRBJ2-7; D not certain. V was clipped by 5 bases and J by 3 bases, with 8 bases between them. The germline CDR1 and CDR2 sequences are SGHAT and FQNNGV. The CDR3 covers 12 residues. The chain's CDR3 is CASSPRSYEQYF. In nucleotides, the CDR3 is TGTGCCAGCAGCCCACGCAGCTACGAGCAGTACTTC.

In the case of this clone: Other DNA sequences in this specimen translate into the identical CDR3. The J gene is TRBJ1-1, the V gene TRBV7-9; 7 positions agree with TRBD1. V was pared by 0 bases and J by 2 bases, with 0 bases of the junction left unmatched. The CDR3 is 14 amino acids. From germline, CDR1 is SEHNR and CDR2 FQNEAQ (reference sequence). The CDR3 is CASSLAGGNTEAFF. The CDR3 DNA reads as TGTGCCAGCAGCTTAGCAGGGGGCAACACTGAAGCTTTCTTT.

A remark on this clone: The sample carries other DNA sequences with the same CDR3. The chain has TRBV28 and TRBJ1-1; the D is unclear. The CDR3 consists of 13 residues. Between the trimmed V and J ends, which lost 0 bases and 2 bases, there was a span of 4 bases. CDR1 and CDR2 from the germline V gene are MDHEN and SYDVKM. CDR3 sequence (DNA): TGTGCCAGCAGTTTATGGGGAAACACTGAAGCTTTCTTT. Its translation: CASSLWGNTEAFF.

The rearrangement links TRBV27 to TRBJ2-3; D remains unclear. The germline V gene has CDR1 MNHEY and CDR2 SMNVEV (reference sequence). This CDR3 has 16 amino acids. V was clipped by 5 bases and J by 1 base, with 16 bases between them. The CDR3 nucleotides read TGTGCCAGCAGTGCCCAGTTTCGACGGGGCACAGATACGCAGTATTTT. This codes for CASSAQFRRGTDTQYF.

This chain joins TRBV28 and TRBJ1-1; 7 bases are shared with TRBD1. The CDR3 is 14 residues long. Germline V gene lookup returns CDR1 MDHEN and CDR2 SYDVKM. Trimming took 11 bases from V and 3 from J; bases not matched to a gene: 12. CDR3 bases: TGTGCCGGAGTAAAAACAGGGGCTTACACTGAAGCTTTCTTT. Translating it yields CAGVKTGAYTEAFF. Complete variable domain (other parts from reference TRBV28 and TRBJ1-1): DVKVTQSSRYLVKRTGEKVFLECVQDMDHENMFWYRQDPGLGLRLIYFSYDVKMKEKGDIPEGYSVSREKKERFSLILESASTNQTSMYLCAGVKTGAYTEAFFGQGTRLTVV.

V is TRBV19 and J is TRBJ2-7; TRBD1 matches 8 bases. This CDR3 spans 14 amino acids. The germline gives CDR1 LNHDA, CDR2 SQIVND (reference sequence). Trimming took 5 bases from V and 0 from J; bases not matched to a gene: 3. The CDR3 is CASSGQGGSYEQYF. The CDR3, as DNA: TGTGCCAGTAGTGGACAGGGCGGCTCCTACGAGCAGTACTTC.

The chain has TRBV2 and TRBJ1-1, with D perhaps matching TRBD1 (6 bases). The CDR3 is 12 residues long. Germline V gene lookup returns CDR1 SNHLY and CDR2 FYNNEI. Trimming stripped 8 bases from V and 7 bases from J, with 14 bases between. The CDR3 reads CASARSGDEAFF. CDR3 DNA sequence: TGTGCCAGCGCAAGGTCAGGGGATGAAGCTTTCTTT.

This chain uses TRBV6-6 with TRBJ2-7; possibly TRBD1 for D (5 bases). Trimming pared 0 bases from V and 7 bases from J, leaving 16 bases between. From germline, CDR1 is MNHNY and CDR2 SVGAGI (reference sequence). The CDR3 is made up of 15 amino acids. CDR3 coding DNA: TGTGCCAGCAGTTACTCAAGGCAGGGTAAGGATGAGCAGTACTTC. Amino acids: CASSYSRQGKDEQYF.

This clone appeared once. The chain couples TRBV10-2 to TRBJ2-5; possibly TRBD1 for D (6 bases). This CDR3 contains 15 residues. V was cut by 2 bases and J by 5 bases, with 15 bases left in between. Germline-derived CDR1 and CDR2 are WSHSY and SAAADI. The CDR3 DNA reads as TGCGCCAGCAGTGAGATCCAGGGGCCGGGGGAGACCCAGTACTTC. It specifies CASSEIQGPGETQYF.

This clone was observed once. For the CDR3, the DNA is TGTGCCAGCAGGTGGACTAGCGGGAGCTACGAGCAGTACTTC. This codes for CASRWTSGSYEQYF. The rearrangement uses TRBV7-2 and TRBJ2-7, with 13 bases lining up with TRBD2. The germline gives CDR1 SGHTA, CDR2 FQGNSA. The CDR3 is made up of 14 amino acids. V gave up 6 bases and J gave up 3 bases; unmatched junction bases: 2.

Notes on this clone: Different DNA sequences within this sample yield the same CDR3. The chain employs TRBV6-1 and TRBJ2-6; no clear D. Germline CDR1 is MNHNS and CDR2 is SASEGT. This CDR3 region has 13 residues. The ends were cut back, 7 bases at V and 2 bases at J, with 6 bases in the middle. The CDR3: CASNRAGANVLTF. DNA of the CDR3: TGTGCCAGCAATAGGGCTGGGGCCAACGTCCTGACTTTC.

This sequence joins TRBV10-1 and TRBJ2-2, with D unclear. CDR3 length equals 12 residues. V shed 5 bases and J shed 8 bases, with 9 bases lying between them. Germline V CDR1 and CDR2: WNHNN, SYGVQD (reference sequence). CDR3 in amino acids: CASSIGVGELFF. The DNA for the CDR3 is TGCGCCAGCAGTATTGGGGTAGGGGAGCTGTTTTTT.

This clone came up once. V gene TRBV5-1 combines with J gene TRBJ1-1, with no clear D. This CDR3 contains 15 residues. Per germline, CDR1 SGHRS and CDR2 YFSETQ. Deletions cut 3 bases from V and 6 bases from J, with 18 bases between. The CDR3 DNA reads as TGCGCCAGCAGCTACCCCGAGGGTTTCAACGCTGAAGCTTTCTTT. Translating it yields CASSYPEGFNAEAFF.

This sequence joins TRBV15 and TRBJ2-7; 9 bases are shared with TRBD2. Germline V lookup: CDR1 LNHNV, CDR2 YYDKDF (reference sequence). The ends lost 0 bases at V and 6 bases at J; junction bases unmatched: 9. The CDR3 contains 16 residues. The CDR3 loop is CATSRDLGLADLEQYF. The CDR3 nucleotides read TGTGCCACCAGCAGAGATCTGGGACTAGCTGATCTCGAGCAGTACTTC.

In this sample, this clone turned up once. The gene calls are TRBV5-1 and TRBJ2-7, with 10 positions matching TRBD1. The CDR3 sequence is 15 residues long. V lost 0 bases to trimming and J lost 4 bases; unmatched junction nucleotides: 4. The germline V gene has CDR1 SGHRS and CDR2 YFSETQ. CDR3 sequence reads: CASSLAGQGVYEQYF. DNA of the CDR3: TGCGCCAGCAGCTTGGCCGGACAGGGGGTTTACGAGCAGTACTTC.

J is TRBJ2-7 and V is TRBV28; TRBD1 is a possible D gene (5 bases). Trimming stripped 2 bases from V and 2 bases from J, with 10 bases between. The CDR3 consists of 14 residues. Germline assignment: CDR1 MDHEN and CDR2 SYDVKM. CDR3 in DNA: TGTGCCAGCAGTTTACTTGGGGCGCCCTACGAGCAGTACTTC. Translating gives CASSLLGAPYEQYF.

This clone came up once. This chain joins TRBV15 and TRBJ2-3; D perhaps matches TRBD2 (5 bases). Deletions cut 5 bases from V and 2 bases from J, with 14 bases between. CDR3 length: 15 residues. Germline V gene data show CDR1 as LNHNV and CDR2 as YYDKDF (reference sequence). The CDR3 is CATSRPDSSTDTQYF. As DNA, the CDR3 is TGTGCCACCAGCCGACCGGACTCATCCACAGATACGCAGTATTTT.

The chain links TRBV18 to TRBJ1-4, with D perhaps TRBD1 (6 bases). The germline V gene has CDR1 KGHSH and CDR2 LQKENI. Trimming removed 6 bases at V and 7 bases at J, with 9 bases between. The CDR3 runs 12 residues. CDR3 nucleotides: TGTGCCAGCTCGCAGGGGACTGAAAAACTGTTTTTT. Amino acids: CASSQGTEKLFF.

The V gene is TRBV19, the J gene TRBJ1-1, with D possibly being TRBD1 (6 bases). CDR1 LNHDA and CDR2 SQIVND come from the germline V gene (reference sequence). The V and J ends lost 6 bases and 1 base respectively, with 9 bases between them. The CDR3 covers 13 residues. The CDR3 coding sequence is TGTGCCAGTAGATCGACAGGGAACACTGAAGCTTTCTTT. Translation: CASRSTGNTEAFF.

J is TRBJ1-1 and V is TRBV28; 11 nucleotides match TRBD1. This CDR3 has 14 amino acids. The junction had 4 bases not matched to a gene; V was cut back by 4 bases and J by 6 bases. Germline values: CDR1 MDHEN, CDR2 SYDVKM. The CDR3 DNA sequence: TGTGCCAGCAGTTGGGACAGGGGGTACGCTGAAGCTTTCTTT. The encoded protein is CASSWDRGYAEAFF.

V is TRBV11-3 and J is TRBJ2-1; D call uncertain. Germline CDR1 is SGHNT and CDR2 is YENEEA. The CDR3 has 12 amino acids. Trimming stripped 6 bases from V and 7 bases from J, with 10 bases between. The CDR3 DNA reads as TGTGCCAGCAGTCTTGAGCGAAATGAGCAGTTCTTC. It is translated as CASSLERNEQFF.

This chain uses TRBV18 with TRBJ2-3; D call uncertain. CDR3 length: 13 amino acids. Germline CDR1 and CDR2: KGHSH and LQKENI. V gave up 6 bases and J gave up 0 bases, with 7 bases separating them. The DNA of the CDR3 is TGTGCCAGCTCGGCACCTAGCACAGATACGCAGTATTTT. Encoded protein: CASSAPSTDTQYF.

The rearrangement links TRBV4-1 to TRBJ2-1, with D possibly matching TRBD1 (5 bases). V was shortened by 2 bases and J by 2 bases, with 13 bases between the two germline ends. CDR1 and CDR2 from the germline V gene are MGHRA and YSYEKL. This CDR3 is 16 amino acids long. The CDR3 DNA is TGCGCCAGCAGCCAACCAACAGGAAACACCTACAATGAGCAGTTCTTC. It codes for CASSQPTGNTYNEQFF.